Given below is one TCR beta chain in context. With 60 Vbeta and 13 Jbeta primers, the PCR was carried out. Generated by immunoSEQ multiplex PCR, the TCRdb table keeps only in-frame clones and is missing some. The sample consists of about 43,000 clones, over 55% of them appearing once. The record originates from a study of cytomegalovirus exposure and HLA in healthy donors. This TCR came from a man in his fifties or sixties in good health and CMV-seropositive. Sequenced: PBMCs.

The CDR3 spells CASSRTRGYNEQFF. The CDR3 DNA reads as TGTGCCAGCAGTCGTACCAGGGGTTACAATGAGCAGTTCTTC. The rearrangement uses TRBV28 and TRBJ2-1, with D possibly matching TRBD1 (6 bases). Deletions cut 5 bases from V and 4 bases from J, with 12 bases between. This CDR3 region has 14 residues. Germline assignment: CDR1 MDHEN and CDR2 SYDVKM.